The clone carrying this T cell receptor (beta chain) was picked up one time. Trimming removed 6 bases from V and 6 bases from J; junction bases left unmatched: 9. CDR3 length: 14 amino acids. The germline V gene has CDR1 LNHDA and CDR2 SQIVND (reference sequence). Enrolment of Seattle patients took place during active infection, and they were followed longitudinally. In the authors' methods: Estimated nucleated cell counts came from reference gene primer amplification. Here immunoSEQ multiplex PCR was the method, and the copy in TCRdb shows in-frame clones only, minus some. The V and J calls and the clone size are those of that table, but D and trimming were determined from the DNA. This sample carries tens of thousands of clones, under 90% of them seen once, and the ten largest clones take under 5.5%. This entry belongs to a study of blood T cell repertoires in COVID-19. About the study: Both acute and convalescent COVID-19 samples were obtained from the United States, Italy and Spain. Sources were T cells, B-cell-depleted T cells, or PBMCs; the material itself was cDNA or gDNA.

The sequenced material came from peripheral blood. The chain has TRBV19 and TRBJ2-7, with TRBD1 matching over 9 bases. The clonotype comes from a man aged 55-75 years with COVID-19, enrolled during active disease. CDR3 DNA sequence: TGTGCCAGTAGACAACAGGGGGCGGCCCTCGAGCAGTACTTC. Protein sequence: CASRQQGAALEQYF. Variable domain in full (rest from reference TRBV19 and TRBJ2-7): DGGITQSPKYLFRKEGQNVTLSCEQNLNHDAMYWYRQDPGQGLRLIYYSQIVNDFQKGDIAEGYSVSREKKESFPLTVTSAQKNPTAFYLCASRQQGAALEQYFGPGTRLTVT.